Given below is one T cell receptor (beta chain) in context. Amplified TCR beta CDR3 regions derived from RNA transcripts. The study used the HTBI primer set for a first-round RT-PCR of the TCR CDR3. Via MiXCR, TCRdb re-called the multiplex PCR reads, giving one row per CDR3 protein. The repertoire includes hundreds of thousands of distinct CDR3 sequences, approximately 14% of them detected once, and roughly 10% sits in the top ten. The study left out patients who had uncontrolled infection, other autoimmune disease, pregnancy or lactation. This specimen belongs to a study of T cells in Graves' hyperthyroidism and ophthalmopathy. V lost 4 bases to trimming and J lost 2 bases, with 7 bases between them. The germline V gene has CDR1 SGHTS and CDR2 YDEGEE. The CDR3 has 12 residues.

This TCR was recovered from a young woman with Graves' hyperthyroidism. Material for sequencing was blood. The chain is built from TRBV5-8 and TRBJ2-7, with D uncertain. As DNA, the CDR3 is TGTGCCAGCAGCCGCATGACCTACGAGCAGTACTTC. It encodes CASSRMTYEQYF. Using reference TRBV5-8 and TRBJ2-7 for the parts outside the CDR3, the full variable domain is EAGVTQSPTHLIKTRGQQATLRCSPISGHTSVYWYQQALGLGLQFLLWYDEGEERNRGNFPPRFSGRQFPNYSSELNVNALELEDSALYLCASSRMTYEQYFGPGTRLTVT.